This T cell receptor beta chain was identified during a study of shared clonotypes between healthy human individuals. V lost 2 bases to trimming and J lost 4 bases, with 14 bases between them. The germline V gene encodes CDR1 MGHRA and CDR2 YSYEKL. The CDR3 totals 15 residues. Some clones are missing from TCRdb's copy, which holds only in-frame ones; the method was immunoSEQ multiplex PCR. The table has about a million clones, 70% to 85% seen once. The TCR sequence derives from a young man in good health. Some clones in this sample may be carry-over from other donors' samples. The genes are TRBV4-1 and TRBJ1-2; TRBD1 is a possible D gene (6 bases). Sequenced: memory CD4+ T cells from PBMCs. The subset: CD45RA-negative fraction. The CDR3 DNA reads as TGCGCCAGCAGCCAATTCTCCAGGGGTTCCTATGGCTACACCTTC. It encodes CASSQFSRGSYGYTF.